Detailed here is one T cell receptor beta chain. Its antigen remains unknown. TCRdb keeps only in-frame clones here, not all; method: immunoSEQ multiplex PCR. The sample yields approximately 53,000 clones, roughly four fifths seen once. The germline V and J ends were trimmed by 4 bases and 1 base, with 9 bases remaining between them. Germline V gene data show CDR1 as SGHTS and CDR2 as YDEGEE. The CDR3 is 13 residues long. The data originate from a study of memory CD4+ T cells and cytomegalovirus serostatus. Study-wide points: The CMV-associated TCR signature appears largely within the CD4+ memory repertoire.

The sort gate was single viable CD3+CD4+CD8-CD45RO+ cells for memory CD4+ T cells. Positive selection with CD4 microbeads enriched total CD4+ T cells. The chain has TRBV5-8 and TRBJ2-7; possibly TRBD1 for D (5 bases). The clonotype comes from an adult in good health and CMV-seronegative. The sequencing sample was made of memory CD4+ T cells from blood. The CDR3 sequence: CASSLQGSYEQYF. The CDR3 DNA follows: TGTGCCAGCAGCCTCCAGGGTTCCTACGAGCAGTACTTC.